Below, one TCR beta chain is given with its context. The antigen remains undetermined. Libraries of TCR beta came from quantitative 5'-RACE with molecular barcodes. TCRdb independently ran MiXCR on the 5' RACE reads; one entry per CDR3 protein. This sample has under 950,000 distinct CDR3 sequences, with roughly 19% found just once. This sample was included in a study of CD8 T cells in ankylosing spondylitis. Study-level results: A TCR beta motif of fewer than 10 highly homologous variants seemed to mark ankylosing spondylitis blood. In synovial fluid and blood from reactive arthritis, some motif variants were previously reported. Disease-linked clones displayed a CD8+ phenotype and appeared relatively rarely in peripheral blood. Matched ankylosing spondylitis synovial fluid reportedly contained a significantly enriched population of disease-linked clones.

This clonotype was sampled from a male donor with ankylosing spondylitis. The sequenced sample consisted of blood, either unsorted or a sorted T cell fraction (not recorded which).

CDR3 sequence reads: CAISTTTDNEQFF. CDR3 nucleotides: TGTGCCATCAGTACTACTACAGACAATGAGCAGTTCTTC. The rearrangement uses TRBV10-3 and TRBJ2-1; D is uncertain. This CDR3 comprises 13 residues. The ends were cut back, 5 bases at V and 5 bases at J, with 10 bases in the middle. Germline V CDR1 and CDR2: ENHRY, SYGVKD.